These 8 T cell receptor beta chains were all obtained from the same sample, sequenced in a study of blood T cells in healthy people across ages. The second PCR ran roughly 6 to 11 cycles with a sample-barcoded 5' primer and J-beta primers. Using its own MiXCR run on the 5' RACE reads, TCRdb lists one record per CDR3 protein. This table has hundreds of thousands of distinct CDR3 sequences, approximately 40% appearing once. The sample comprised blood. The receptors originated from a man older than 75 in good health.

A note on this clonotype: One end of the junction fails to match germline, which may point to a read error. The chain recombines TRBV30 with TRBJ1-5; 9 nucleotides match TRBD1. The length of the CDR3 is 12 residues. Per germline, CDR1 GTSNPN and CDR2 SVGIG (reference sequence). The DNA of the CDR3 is TGTGCCGGGAGCGGACAGGGGATGCCCCAGCATTTT. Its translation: CAGSGQGMPQHF. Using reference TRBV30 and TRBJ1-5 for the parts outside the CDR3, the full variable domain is SQTIHQWPATLVQPVGSPLSLECTVEGTSNPNLYWYRQAAGRGLQLLFYSVGIGQISSEVPQNLSASRPQDRQFILSSKKLLLSDSGFYLCAGSGQGMPQHFGDGTRLSIL.

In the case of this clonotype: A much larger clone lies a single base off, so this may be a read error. CDR3 DNA: TGTGCCACCAGCAGAGATCCCGGGACAGGGAGCACGCGGTATTTT. Encoded protein: CATSRDPGTGSTRYF. The rearrangement links TRBV15 to TRBJ2-3; 9 bases fit TRBD1. Germline loops: CDR1 LNHNV, CDR2 YYDKDF (reference sequence). The CDR3 runs to 15 residues. The variable domain in full, completed from reference TRBV15 and TRBJ2-3, reads DAMVIQNPRYQVTQFGKPVTLSCSQTLNHNVMYWYQQKSSQAPKLLFHYYDKDFNNEADTPDNFQSRRPNTSFCFLDIRSPGLGDTAMYLCATSRDPGTGSTRYFGPGTRLTVL.

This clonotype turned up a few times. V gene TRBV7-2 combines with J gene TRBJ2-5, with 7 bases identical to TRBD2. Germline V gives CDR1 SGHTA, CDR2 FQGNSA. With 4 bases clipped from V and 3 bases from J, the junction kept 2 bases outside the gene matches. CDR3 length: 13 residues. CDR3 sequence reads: CASSYTSEETQYF. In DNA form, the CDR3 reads TGTGCCAGCAGCTACACTAGCGAAGAGACCCAGTACTTC.

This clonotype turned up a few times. In nucleotides, the CDR3 is TGCAGCGTTACCGGGACAGGAAGGCACTATGGCTACACCTTC. Translated: CSVTGTGRHYGYTF. The chain is built from TRBV29-1 and TRBJ1-2, with 8 bases matching TRBD1. This CDR3 is built from 14 residues. Trimming took 5 bases from V and 3 from J; bases not matched to a gene: 8. CDR1 and CDR2 (germline): SQVTM, ANQGSEA.

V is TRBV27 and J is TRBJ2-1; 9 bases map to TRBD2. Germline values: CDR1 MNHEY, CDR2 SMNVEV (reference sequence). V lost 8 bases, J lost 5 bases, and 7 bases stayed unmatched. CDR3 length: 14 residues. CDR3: CASRRLAGNNEQFF. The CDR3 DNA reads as TGTGCCAGCCGGAGGCTAGCGGGAAACAATGAGCAGTTCTTC.

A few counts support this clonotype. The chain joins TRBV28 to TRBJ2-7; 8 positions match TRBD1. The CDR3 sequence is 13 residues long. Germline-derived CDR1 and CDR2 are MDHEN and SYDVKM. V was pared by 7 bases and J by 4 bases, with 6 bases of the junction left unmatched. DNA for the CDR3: TGTGCCAGCATGAGACAGGGGTCTTACGAGCAGTACTTC. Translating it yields CASMRQGSYEQYF.

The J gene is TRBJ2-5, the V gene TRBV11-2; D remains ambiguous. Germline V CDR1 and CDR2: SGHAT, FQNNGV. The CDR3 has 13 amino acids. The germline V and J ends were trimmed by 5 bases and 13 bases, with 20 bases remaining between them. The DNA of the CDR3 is TGTGCCAGCAGCGTATTGGTGGGCGGTCAATGGTACTTC. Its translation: CASSVLVGGQWYF. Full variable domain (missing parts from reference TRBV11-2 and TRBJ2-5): EAGVAQSPRYKIIEKRQSVAFWCNPISGHATLYWYQQILGQGPKLLIQFQNNGVVDDSQLPKDRFSAERLKGVDSTLKIQPAKLEDSAVYLCASSVLVGGQWYFGPGTRLLVL.

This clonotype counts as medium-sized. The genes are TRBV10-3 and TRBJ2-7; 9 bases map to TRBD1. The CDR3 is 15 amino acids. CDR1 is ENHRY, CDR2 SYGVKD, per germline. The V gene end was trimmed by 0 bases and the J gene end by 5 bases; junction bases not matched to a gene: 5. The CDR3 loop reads CAISESQDRGHEQYF. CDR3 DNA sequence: TGTGCCATCAGTGAGTCACAGGACAGGGGACACGAGCAGTACTTC.